This TCR beta chain appears in the sequencing data of a study of cytomegalovirus exposure and HLA in healthy donors. Germline-derived CDR1 and CDR2 are SEHNR and FQNEAQ (reference sequence). Trimming removed 7 bases from V and 0 bases from J, with 18 bases in between. The length of the CDR3 is 17 residues. Note on this clone: Its antigen is not known.

General observations from the study: The dataset shows that most TCR sequences were rare, while some public TCRs occurred in many donors.

PCR was performed using 60 Vbeta and 13 Jbeta primers. TCRdb keeps only in-frame clones here, not all; method: immunoSEQ multiplex PCR. The sample shows 130,000 to 150,000 clones, 60% to 80% of them seen only once. The source material was PBMCs. This clonotype was obtained from a woman in her thirties or forties in good health and CMV-seropositive. V usage is TRBV7-9 and J usage is TRBJ2-2; D gene uncertain. The CDR3 DNA sequence: TGTGCCAGCACCCAACCCCCCCGTGGGCCGAACACCGGGGAGCTGTTTTTT. This codes for CASTQPPRGPNTGELFF.